The TCR beta chain under discussion was sequenced for a study of CD8 T cells in ankylosing spondylitis. This CDR3 is built from 16 residues. Germline CDR1 is LGHNA and CDR2 is YSLEER. The trim removed 3 bases at V and 9 bases at J, leaving 7 bases unmatched. This clonotype has at least ten counts. Its matching antigen is unknown. For TCR beta, libraries came from quantitative 5'-RACE with molecular barcodes. TCRdb re-called the 5' RACE reads through MiXCR, storing one row per CDR3 protein. The data show about 210,000 distinct CDR3 sequences, about 6.7% seen once. Study-wide points: Disease-linked clones bore a CD8+ phenotype, appearing relatively rarely in peripheral blood. Previous work reported some of these motif variants in the synovial fluid and blood of reactive arthritis. Apparently characteristic of ankylosing spondylitis blood was a TCR beta motif (roughly 8 highly homologous variants). Reports say disease-linked clones showed up significantly more in matched ankylosing spondylitis synovial fluid.

The chain has TRBV4-3 and TRBJ1-6; 11 positions match TRBD1. The receptor was derived from a male donor with ankylosing spondylitis. Sequencing used blood, either unsorted or a sorted T cell fraction (not recorded which). CDR3 loop: CASSQETGTGGSPLHF. CDR3 DNA: TGCGCCAGCAGCCAGGAAACCGGGACAGGGGGTTCACCCCTCCACTTT.